This T cell receptor (beta chain) was captured in a study of T cells in Graves' hyperthyroidism and ophthalmopathy. Study-level points and caveats: Most clonotypes that expanded in the thyroid above 0.001 also showed up in blood.

Authors of the study amplified TCR beta CDR3 regions from RNA transcripts. HTBI primers were employed in a first-round RT-PCR of the TCR CDR3. TCRdb fed the multiplex PCR reads into MiXCR, producing one record per CDR3 protein. The sample contains 600,000 or so distinct CDR3 sequences, 14% of which appear only once. This clonotype came up many times. Its cognate antigen is unknown. V lost 4 bases, J lost 5 bases, and 14 bases stayed unmatched. Germline V CDR1 and CDR2: SGHNT, YENEEA. CDR3 length: 18 residues. Patients with uncontrolled infections, other autoimmune diseases, pregnancy or lactation were excluded. Source material for PBMCs was more than 9.5 ml fresh peripheral blood.

V is TRBV11-3 and J is TRBJ2-1; 10 bases map to TRBD2. The receptor's source is a woman aged 18-30 years with Graves' ophthalmopathy. Sequences were obtained from blood. DNA of the CDR3: TGTGCCAGCAGCTATGGGTTAGCGGGAGGCATACTTAACAATGAGCAGTTCTTC. Encoded protein: CASSYGLAGGILNNEQFF. Full variable domain (outside the CDR3, taken from reference TRBV11-3 and TRBJ2-1): EAGVVQSPRYKIIEKKQPVAFWCNPISGHNTLYWYLQNLGQGPELLIRYENEEAVDDSQLPKDRFSAERLKGVDSTLKIQPAELGDSAVYLCASSYGLAGGILNNEQFFGPGTRLTVL.